These 21 T cell receptor beta chains came from one sample sequenced in a study of blood T cell repertoires in COVID-19. Using immunoSEQ multiplex PCR, the repertoire was profiled, and TCRdb retains in-frame clones only, with some absent. The sample yields roughly 140,000 clones, around nine tenths seen once. Sequencing was carried out using peripheral blood. The origin of the receptors is a human donor in a cohort sampled during active COVID-19.

The chain carries TRBV27 and TRBJ2-1; 7 bases are a match to TRBD2. V lost 6 bases to trimming and J lost 9 bases; unmatched junction nucleotides: 11. The CDR3 consists of 14 residues. Germline values: CDR1 MNHEY, CDR2 SMNVEV (reference sequence). In nucleotides, the CDR3 is TGTGCCAGCAGCTCCGGACTAGAACTCGTTGAGCAGTTCTTC. Translation gives CASSSGLELVEQFF.

This chain links TRBV7-2 with TRBJ2-1; 11 nucleotides agree with TRBD2. CDR3 size: 16 residues. V shed 2 bases, J shed 5 bases, and the junction held 5 bases outside the gene matches. CDR1 is SGHTA and CDR2 is FQGNSA in the germline V gene. The CDR3 spells CASSLLASGRNNEQFF. In DNA form, the CDR3 reads TGTGCCAGCAGCTTATTGGCTAGCGGGAGGAACAATGAGCAGTTCTTC.

V is TRBV5-5 and J is TRBJ2-7; D may be TRBD2 (6 bases). The germline gives CDR1 SGHKS, CDR2 YYEKEE (reference sequence). The CDR3 spans 17 residues. With 4 bases removed from V and 2 bases from J, the gap between germline ends came to 22 bases. The CDR3 here is CASSSRDSSSLPYEQYF. The DNA of the CDR3 is TGTGCCAGCAGCAGTAGGGACTCTTCAAGCCTCCCCTACGAGCAGTACTTC.

This sequence joins TRBV6-5 and TRBJ1-1, with D possibly matching TRBD1 (5 bases). This CDR3 is 12 amino acids long. Germline V gene lookup returns CDR1 MNHEY and CDR2 SVGAGI. Deletions cut 7 bases from V and 5 bases from J, with 11 bases between. The CDR3 DNA reads as TGTGCCAGCACCGCGGGGGGTACTGAAGCTTTCTTT. Translated: CASTAGGTEAFF.

V is TRBV28 and J is TRBJ1-5; D perhaps matches TRBD1 (5 bases). Per the germline V gene, CDR1 is MDHEN and CDR2 is SYDVKM. Trimming took off 6 bases at V and 3 bases at J, with 6 bases between the two ends. The CDR3 runs to 12 residues. In DNA, the CDR3 is TGTGCCAGCAGACAGGTCAATCAGCCCCAGCATTTT. Residues: CASRQVNQPQHF.

This clone was recorded only once. V and J are TRBV6-5 and TRBJ2-1; D might be TRBD2 (6 bases). Trimming took 6 bases from V and 9 from J, leaving 18 bases between them. This CDR3 has 14 residues. Looked up from germline, CDR1 is MNHEY and CDR2 is SVGAGI. CDR3 DNA sequence: TGTGCCAGCAGACCCCGCGGGACCGGCGGTGAGCAGTTCTTC. Encoded protein: CASRPRGTGGEQFF.

The rearrangement uses TRBV7-3 and TRBJ2-3, with 10 bases that match TRBD2. V dropped 0 bases and J dropped 1; count of bases not matched to a gene: 10. This CDR3 has 19 amino acids. Germline CDR1 reads SGHTA; CDR2 reads FQGTGA. CDR3 protein: CASSLTGDVGLAGTDTQYF. The CDR3 DNA reads as TGTGCCAGCAGCTTAACGGGTGATGTAGGACTAGCGGGCACAGATACGCAGTATTTT.

The rearrangement uses TRBV7-6 and TRBJ2-7, with 9 bases fitting TRBD2. CDR1 and CDR2 (germline): SGHVS, FNYEAQ. V lost 5 bases to trimming and J lost 6 bases; unmatched junction nucleotides: 17. This CDR3 has 17 residues. In DNA, the CDR3 is TGTGCCAGCAGCCGCGACGGGCGGGAGGGCCGAAACGGCGAGCAGTACTTC. Residues: CASSRDGREGRNGEQYF. Full variable domain (missing parts from reference TRBV7-6 and TRBJ2-7): GAGVSQSPRYKVTKRGQDVALRCDPISGHVSLYWYRQALGQGPEFLTYFNYEAQQDKSGLPNDRFSAERPEGSISTLTIQRTEQRDSAMYRCASSRDGREGRNGEQYFGPGTRLTVT.

This clone showed up just once. The chain employs TRBV7-2 and TRBJ2-3; perhaps TRBD2 as D (6 bases). V lost 1 base, J lost 2 bases, and 16 bases lay in between. Germline V gene lookup returns CDR1 SGHTA and CDR2 FQGNSA. The CDR3 covers 17 residues. The CDR3 DNA is TGTGCCAGCAGCTTAGGGGCGGGGAATTGGGTCACAGATACGCAGTATTTT. It encodes CASSLGAGNWVTDTQYF.

J is TRBJ2-1 and V is TRBV5-4; 10 bases align to TRBD1. Germline values: CDR1 SGHNT, CDR2 YYREEE (reference sequence). V lost 4 bases, J lost 9 bases, and 10 bases stayed unmatched. This CDR3 spans 15 amino acids. Written as DNA, the CDR3 is TGTGCCAGCAGCCCCCGACAGGGGGCGAACGGTGAGCAGTTCTTC. Translated, it gives CASSPRQGANGEQFF.

This chain's CDR3 is CASSQGLPLSQHF. In DNA, the CDR3 is TGTGCCAGCAGTCAGGGCCTTCCTTTGTCCCAGCATTTT. The V gene is TRBV7-8, the J gene TRBJ1-5; D perhaps matches TRBD1 (5 bases). CDR3 length: 13 amino acids. The germline V gene has CDR1 SGHVS and CDR2 FQNEAQ. The V end lost 6 bases, the J end lost 11 bases, and 17 bases lay between the germline ends.

This clone came up once. This chain links TRBV6-5 with TRBJ2-3; the match to TRBD2 covers 8 bases. The V gene's germline CDR1 is MNHEY and CDR2 SVGAGI. Trimming at V came to 2 bases and at J to 3 bases, leaving 4 bases not matched to a gene. The CDR3 sequence is 15 residues long. The CDR3 is CASSYRSGSTDTQYF. The DNA of the CDR3 is TGTGCCAGCAGTTACAGGAGCGGGAGTACAGATACGCAGTATTTT.

The CDR3 nucleotides read TGTGCCAGCAGTTTTGTCAGGGGGGTCGCTGAAGCTTTCTTT. Protein sequence: CASSFVRGVAEAFF. The chain carries TRBV27 and TRBJ1-1; 7 nucleotides agree with TRBD1. The length of the CDR3 is 14 residues. Germline CDR1 is MNHEY and CDR2 is SMNVEV (reference sequence). V lost 3 bases and J lost 6; bases outside the gene matches: 7.

CDR3 protein: CASSALLRGNTIYF. DNA for the CDR3: TGTGCCAGCAGTGCCCTACTCAGGGGAAACACCATATATTTT. This rearrangement joins TRBV6-2 or TRBV6-3 to TRBJ1-3, with no clear D. V was cut by 5 bases and J by 4 bases, with 12 bases left in between. The CDR3 has 14 residues. The V gene's germline CDR1 is MNHEY and CDR2 SVGEGT.

This chain joins TRBV7-3 and TRBJ2-1; 7 bases are shared with TRBD2. This CDR3 contains 16 residues. Trimming cost V 0 bases and J 4 bases; bases outside gene matches: 6. Per the germline V gene, CDR1 is SGHTA and CDR2 is FQGTGA. The CDR3 loop is CASSLTPSGVYNEQFF. The CDR3 DNA follows: TGTGCCAGCAGCTTAACCCCTAGCGGAGTATACAATGAGCAGTTCTTC.

The rearrangement uses TRBV6-6 and TRBJ2-1, with 8 bases lining up with TRBD2. V gave up 3 bases and J gave up 7 bases; unmatched junction bases: 8. The CDR3 sequence is 15 residues long. Germline-derived CDR1 and CDR2 are MNHNY and SVGAGI (reference sequence). CDR3 sequence: CASSYPGGPFNEQFF. CDR3 sequence (DNA): TGTGCCAGCAGTTATCCGGGGGGGCCCTTTAATGAGCAGTTCTTC.

This chain uses TRBV4-1 with TRBJ1-2, with a weak D call TRBD1 (6 bases). From germline, CDR1 is MGHRA and CDR2 YSYEKL. The V and J ends lost 1 base and 8 bases respectively, with 17 bases between them. This CDR3 has 15 residues. The CDR3 loop reads CASSQVPRDTAGYTF. The CDR3 region has the DNA TGCGCCAGCAGCCAAGTTCCCCGGGACACCGCGGGCTACACCTTC.

This chain links TRBV11-2 with TRBJ2-5; 13 positions agree with TRBD2. V was clipped by 5 bases and J by 4 bases; unmatched bases: 7. Looked up from germline, CDR1 is SGHAT and CDR2 is FQNNGV. The CDR3 sequence is 16 residues long. CDR3 nucleotide sequence: TGTGCCAGCAGCGCCAGACTAGCGGGGGGTACAGAGACCCAGTACTTC. Protein product: CASSARLAGGTETQYF.

This clone was detected a few times. The chain is built from TRBV5-1 and TRBJ2-1; the D gene is possibly TRBD1 (5 bases). This CDR3 spans 11 amino acids. CDR1 is SGHRS, CDR2 YFSETQ, per germline. Trimming cost V 0 bases and J 14 bases, with 9 bases left between them. The CDR3 nucleotides are TGCGCCAGCAGCTTGGATGACAGAGAGTTCTTC. It specifies CASSLDDREFF.

This chain links TRBV27 with TRBJ1-2, with 7 bases aligning to TRBD1. This CDR3 has 13 amino acids. V lost 0 bases to trimming and J lost 6 bases; unmatched junction nucleotides: 1. The V gene's germline CDR1 is MNHEY and CDR2 SMNVEV (reference sequence). The CDR3 DNA is TGTGCCAGCAGTTTATCAGGGGGCGATGGCTACACCTTC. Amino acids: CASSLSGGDGYTF.

This clone has only a few counts. The J gene is TRBJ1-5, the V gene TRBV19, with D perhaps matching TRBD1 (5 bases). The germline V gene encodes CDR1 LNHDA and CDR2 SQIVND (reference sequence). Trimming removed 5 bases at V and 1 base at J, with 9 bases between. The CDR3 sequence is 14 residues long. The CDR3 region has the DNA TGTGCCAGTAGTTCACAGGTCAGCAATCAGCCCCAGCATTTT. The encoded protein is CASSSQVSNQPQHF. Together with reference TRBV19 and TRBJ1-5, the CDR3 gives the full variable domain: DGGITQSPKYLFRKEGQNVTLSCEQNLNHDAMYWYRQDPGQGLRLIYYSQIVNDFQKGDIAEGYSVSREKKESFPLTVTSAQKNPTAFYLCASSSQVSNQPQHFGDGTRLSIL.